The rows below give T cell receptor beta chains drawn from one sample of a study of cytomegalovirus exposure and HLA in healthy donors. Assay: immunoSEQ multiplex PCR; the TCRdb copy retains only in-frame clones and omits some. The sample shows 140,000 or so clones, approximately 80% of them seen only once. Sequences were obtained from PBMCs. The receptors derive from a woman aged 55-69 years in good health and CMV-seropositive. Each CDR3 is given with its conserved first and last residue. A D gene is named only where the DNA matches it firmly. Size is omitted from some rows. Given values are once, few, many or a class for expanded clones.

abundance	j_gene	v_gene	d_gene	CDR3nt	CDR3aa
once	TRBJ1-3	TRBV19	.	TGTGCCAGTAGTAATCCTTGGGCCACCTCTGGAAACACCATATATTTT	CASSNPWATSGNTIYF
.	TRBJ2-7	TRBV7-8	TRBD2	TGTGCCAGCAGCTTAGGCTTTACCGGGACTAGCGGGGTCCGCTCCTACGAGCAGTACTTC	CASSLGFTGTSGVRSYEQYF
.	TRBJ2-7	TRBV29-1	.	TGCAGCGTTGAAGGCTTGAAAGGGGCAATCGAGCAGTACTTC	CSVEGLKGAIEQYF
few	TRBJ1-2	TRBV5-4	.	TGTGCCAGCAGTCCCAGGGGCGGCTATGGCTACACCTTC	CASSPRGGYGYTF
.	TRBJ2-2	TRBV25-1	.	TGTGCCAGCAGTGGCGTCAACACCGGGGAGCTGTTTTTT	CASSGVNTGELFF
.	TRBJ1-1	TRBV9	.	TGTGCCAGCAGCACCCGGGGGGCCGGAGGGGGCACTGAAGCTTTCTTT	CASSTRGAGGGTEAFF
.	TRBJ2-3	TRBV28	TRBD2	TGTGACCAGCGGGAGGGCCGGTTAGTATTTCTACATACGCAGTATTTT	CDQREGRLVFLHTQYF
.	TRBJ2-3	TRBV5-6	.	TGTGCCAGCAGCCGCCGACTGTCAGATACGCAGTATTTT	CASSRRLSDTQYF
.	TRBJ1-1	TRBV27	.	TGTGCCAGCAGGGGGGCTGGACCGTTCACTGAAGCTTTCTTT	CASRGAGPFTEAFF
.	TRBJ2-2	TRBV11-2	TRBD1	TGTGCCAGCAGCTCACAGGGGGCAGGCACCGGGGAGCTGTTTTTT	CASSSQGAGTGELFF
few	TRBJ2-2	TRBV29-1	.	TGCAGCGTTGGTAATCAACCTACAGTCACCGGGGAGCTGTTTTTT	CSVGNQPTVTGELFF
.	TRBJ1-4	TRBV28	.	TGTGCCAGCAGCTTACCCTTATCCAGGAGGTCGGGTAATGAAAAACTGTTTTTT	CASSLPLSRRSGNEKLFF
.	TRBJ1-1	TRBV7-3	.	TGTGCCAGCAGCTTATTAGTGAACACTGAAGCTTTCTTT	CASSLLVNTEAFF
once	TRBJ1-2	TRBV2	.	TGTGCCAGCACCCGGGGGAGGGGCTACACCTTC	CASTRGRGYTF